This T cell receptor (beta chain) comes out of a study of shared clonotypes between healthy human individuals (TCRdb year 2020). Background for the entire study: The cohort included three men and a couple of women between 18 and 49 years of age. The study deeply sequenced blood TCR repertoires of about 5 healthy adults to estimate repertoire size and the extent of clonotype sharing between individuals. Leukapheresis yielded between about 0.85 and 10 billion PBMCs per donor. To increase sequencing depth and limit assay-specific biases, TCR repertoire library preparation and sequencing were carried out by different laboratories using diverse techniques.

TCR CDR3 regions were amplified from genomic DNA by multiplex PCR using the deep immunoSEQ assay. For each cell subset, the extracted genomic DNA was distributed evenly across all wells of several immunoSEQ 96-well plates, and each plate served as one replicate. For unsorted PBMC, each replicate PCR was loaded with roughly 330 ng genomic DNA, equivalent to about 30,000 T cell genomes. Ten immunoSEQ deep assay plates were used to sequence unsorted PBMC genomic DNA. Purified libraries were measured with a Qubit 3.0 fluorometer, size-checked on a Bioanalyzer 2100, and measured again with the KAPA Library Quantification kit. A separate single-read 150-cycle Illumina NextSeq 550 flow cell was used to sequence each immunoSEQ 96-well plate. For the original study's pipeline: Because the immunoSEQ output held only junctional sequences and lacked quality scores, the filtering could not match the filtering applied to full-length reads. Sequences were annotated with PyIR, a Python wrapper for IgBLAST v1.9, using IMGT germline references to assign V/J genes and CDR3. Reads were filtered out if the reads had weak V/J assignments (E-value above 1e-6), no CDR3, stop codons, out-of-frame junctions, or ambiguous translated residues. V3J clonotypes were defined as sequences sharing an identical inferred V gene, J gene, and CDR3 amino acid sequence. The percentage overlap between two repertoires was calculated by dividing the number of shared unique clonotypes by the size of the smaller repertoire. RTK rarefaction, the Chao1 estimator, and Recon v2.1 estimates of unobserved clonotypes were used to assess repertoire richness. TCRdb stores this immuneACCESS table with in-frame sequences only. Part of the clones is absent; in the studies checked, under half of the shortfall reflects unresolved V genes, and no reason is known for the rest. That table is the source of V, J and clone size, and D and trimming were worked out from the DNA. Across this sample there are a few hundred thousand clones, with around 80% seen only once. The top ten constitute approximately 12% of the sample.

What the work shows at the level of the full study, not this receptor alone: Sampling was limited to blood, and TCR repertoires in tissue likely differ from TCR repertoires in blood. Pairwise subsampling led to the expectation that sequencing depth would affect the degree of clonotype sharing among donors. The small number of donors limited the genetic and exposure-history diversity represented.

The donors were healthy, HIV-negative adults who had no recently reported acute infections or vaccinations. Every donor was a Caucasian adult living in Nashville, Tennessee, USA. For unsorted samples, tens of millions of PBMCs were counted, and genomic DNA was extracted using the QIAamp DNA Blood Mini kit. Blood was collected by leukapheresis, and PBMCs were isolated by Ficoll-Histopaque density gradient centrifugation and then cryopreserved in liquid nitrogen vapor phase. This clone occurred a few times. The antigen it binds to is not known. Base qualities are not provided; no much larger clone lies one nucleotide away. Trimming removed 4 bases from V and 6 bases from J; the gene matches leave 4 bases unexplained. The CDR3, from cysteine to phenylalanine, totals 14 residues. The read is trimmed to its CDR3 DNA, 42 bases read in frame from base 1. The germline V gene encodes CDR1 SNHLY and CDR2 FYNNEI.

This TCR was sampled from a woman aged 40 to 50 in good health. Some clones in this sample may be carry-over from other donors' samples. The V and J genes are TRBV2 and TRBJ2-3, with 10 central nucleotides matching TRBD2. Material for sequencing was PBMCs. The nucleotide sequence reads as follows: TGTGCCAGCAGTGGTCTAGCGGGAGAGGATACGCAGTATTTT. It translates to CASSGLAGEDTQYF. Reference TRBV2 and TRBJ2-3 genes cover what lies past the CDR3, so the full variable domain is EPEVTQTPSHQVTQMGQEVILRCVPISNHLYFYWYRQILGQKVEFLVSFYNNEISEKSEIFDDQFSVERPDGSNFTLKIRSTKLEDSAMYFCASSGLAGEDTQYFGPGTRLTVL.